The rows below give T cell receptor beta chains drawn from one sample of a study of tumor-infiltrating lymphocytes in primary liver carcinoma. One entry per CDR3 protein, called by TCRdb with MiXCR from the multiplex PCR reads. There are 150,000 to 200,000 distinct CDR3 sequences in the sample; approximately 80% occur only once, and less than 20% lies in the top ten. Input material: tumor tissue from primary liver carcinoma. The receptors here all came from a man aged 40-50 years with primary liver carcinoma and hepatitis B virus infection. CDR3s include the opening cysteine and the closing phenylalanine or tryptophan. The D gene is left open where the match is weak. A row's size may be missing; if present it is once, few, many or a size class.

j_gene	d_gene	v_gene	abundance	CDR3nt	CDR3aa
TRBJ2-5	.	TRBV28	.	TGTGCCAGCAGTTCGAGCATAAAAGTAGGAGAGATCCAGTACTTC	CASSSSIKVGEIQYF
TRBJ1-2	.	TRBV11-2	.	TGTGCCAGCAGCCTGGACAGAGGCCATGGCTACACCTTC	CASSLDRGHGYTF
TRBJ1-2	TRBD1	TRBV7-9	.	TGTGCCAGCAGCAAAGGGACAGGGGGCGACTTTGGTTACACCTTC	CASSKGTGGDFGYTF
TRBJ1-1	.	TRBV10-3	.	TGTGCCATCCAACCAGCTCGAGTGATCACTGAAGCTTTCTTT	CAIQPARVITEAFF
TRBJ1-1	.	TRBV29-1	.	TGCAGCGTTGAAGTCATAAATCTGGGCATCCAACGACCTGAAGTTTTCTTT	CSVEVINLGIQRPEVFF
TRBJ2-1	TRBD2	TRBV5-4	.	TGTGCCAGCGGCGGACTAGCGGCAAACTCCTACAATGAGCAGTTCTTC	CASGGLAANSYNEQFF
TRBJ2-1	.	TRBV7-9	.	TGTGCCAGTAGCTTAGAAGGTAGTCGGTCTGAGCAGTGCTTC	CASSLEGSRSEQCF
TRBJ2-7	TRBD2	TRBV28	.	TGTGCCAGCAGTCGGGGGGAACTACATTACGAGCGGTACTTC	CASSRGELHYERYF
TRBJ1-5	.	TRBV6-2/TRBV6-3	.	TGTGCCAGCCCCCTGGTGAAAGGGGATCACCCTCAGCATTTT	CASPLVKGDHPQHF
TRBJ2-1	.	TRBV5-6	.	TGTGCCAGCACCAGAGGACCGAACAATGAGGAGTTCTTC	CASTRGPNNEEFF
TRBJ2-7	TRBD2	TRBV11-2	few	TGTGCCAGAAGCTTAGCCCCTAGCGGGGGGGGCTACAAGCAGTACTTC	CARSLAPSGGGYKQYF
TRBJ2-2	.	TRBV4-1	once	TGCGCCAGCAGCCACGCCGTAGCCGGGGAGTTGTCTTTT	CASSHAVAGELSF
TRBJ2-3	.	TRBV28	.	TGTGTCAGCAGTTTAACAGTTCCAGATACGCAGTATTTT	CVSSLTVPDTQYF
TRBJ2-5	TRBD1	TRBV29-1	.	TGCAGTGTTGAAGTGGACAGGGGGGGAGCAGAGACCCAATACTTC	CSVEVDRGGAETQYF
TRBJ1-1	.	TRBV11-3	.	TGTGTCAGCAGCTTAGCAGTTAACACTGAAGTTTTATTT	CVSSLAVNTEVLF
TRBJ2-7	TRBD2	TRBV6-5	many	TGTGCCAGCAGTTACCGGACTAGCGGGAGGGGGGACCGAGAGCAGTACTTC	CASSYRTSGRGDREQYF
TRBJ2-7	.	TRBV7-3	.	TGCACCAGCGGGTACGGATCCTGCGAGCAGTACTTC	CTSGYGSCEQYF
TRBJ2-6	.	TRBV11-2	once	TGTGCTGGCAGCTTGATAGGGAGAACTGGGGCCAACGTCCTGACTTTC	CAGSLIGRTGANVLTF
TRBJ1-5	TRBD1	TRBV6-1	once	TGCGCCAGCATATTCACCTTCGGACAGGGAGGCGATCAGGCCCAGCATTTT	CASIFTFGQGGDQAQHF
TRBJ1-5	.	TRBV6-1	.	TGTGCCAGCTATCTTGTCAGGGGAGGCAATCAGTCCCAGCATTTT	CASYLVRGGNQSQHF
TRBJ2-7	.	TRBV29-1	.	TGCACCGTTGAGTGGGTATACGAGCAGTACTTC	CTVEWVYEQYF
TRBJ2-2	.	TRBV29-1	.	TGCAGCTTTGGGGGGAGTGTAGGGCGAACCGGGGAGCTGTTTTTT	CSFGGSVGRTGELFF
TRBJ1-1	.	TRBV5-8	.	TGTGCTAGCAGCTTTGGGAAGGGGGACACTGAAGCTTTCTTT	CASSFGKGDTEAFF
TRBJ2-7	.	TRBV4-3	.	TGCGCCAGCTGCCAAGAATTTGGGAGGACATCGGACGAGCAGTACTTT	CASCQEFGRTSDEQYF
TRBJ1-1	.	TRBV5-4	once	TGTGGCAGCAGAATAGGGTTGAACACTGAAGATTTCTTT	CGSRIGLNTEDFF
TRBJ2-1	.	TRBV5-1	many	TGCGCCAGCAGCTTGTCCGGGGAAACGGGCCATGAGCAGTTCTTC	CASSLSGETGHEQFF
TRBJ2-1	.	TRBV5-1	.	TGCGCCAGCAACTTGGTTGTGGGGAAGGGTAATGAGCAGTTCTTC	CASNLVVGKGNEQFF
TRBJ2-2	.	TRBV5-6	.	TGTGCCAGCTGCTCGCGGAATACCGGGGAGCTGTTTTTT	CASCSRNTGELFF
TRBJ2-3	.	TRBV11-1	.	TGCGCCCGCGGCTTTGGAACTAGCACAGATACGCAGTATTTT	CARGFGTSTDTQYF
TRBJ2-7	.	TRBV10-1	.	TGTGCCAGCAGTCCCGGGGGAATTATCTACGAGCAGTACTTC	CASSPGGIIYEQYF
TRBJ2-1	.	TRBV11-1	once	TGTGCCAGCAGTCTTGTCCTGAACAATGAGCAGTTCTTC	CASSLVLNNEQFF
TRBJ2-7	.	TRBV29-1	few	TGCAGCGTTGTGGACGTACCCGGTGAGCAGTACTTC	CSVVDVPGEQYF
TRBJ2-1	.	TRBV6-5	.	TGTGTCAGCAGTTACATGGATGAGCAGTTCTTC	CVSSYMDEQFF
TRBJ2-1	TRBD2	TRBV11-1	.	TGTGCCAGCAGCTTCCAAGCGGGAGCCTCACGGAATGAGCACTTCTTC	CASSFQAGASRNEHFF
TRBJ1-1	.	TRBV6-5	once	TGTGCTAGGGTCCCGGGCGCTTTCTTT	CARVPGAFF
TRBJ1-1	.	TRBV29-1	once	TGCAGGGTTCGATCGGGCACTGAAGCTTTCTTC	CRVRSGTEAFF
TRBJ2-2	TRBD2	TRBV7-7	many	TGTGCCAGCAGCTCCTTAGCGGGAGTGGGGGAGCTGTTTTTT	CASSSLAGVGELFF
TRBJ2-7	.	TRBV4-2	.	TGTGCCAGCAGCCAAGATAAGGGGAGAGGATACGAGCAATACTTC	CASSQDKGRGYEQYF
TRBJ2-5	.	TRBV29-1	.	TGCAGCGTTGAACCCGCGGCGAGTAGATCAGATACCCAGTACTTC	CSVEPAASRSDTQYF
TRBJ2-7	.	TRBV6-5	.	TGTGCCAGGAGTTACGAGGGTCCTGCCACTTCGATACCATACGAGCAGTACTTC	CARSYEGPATSIPYEQYF
TRBJ2-2	.	TRBV11-2	.	TGTGCCACTAGCACAGGCACGGACACCGGGGAGCTGTTTTTT	CATSTGTDTGELFF
TRBJ1-1	.	TRBV6-1	few	TGTGCCAGTAGTGAAGCCTCGAGGGGCACTGAAGTTTTCTTT	CASSEASRGTEVFF
TRBJ2-1	TRBD2	TRBV4-1	.	TGCGCCAACCCCAGAGGGGTAGCGGGAGGGCCTAGTGAGCAGTTCTTC	CANPRGVAGGPSEQFF
TRBJ2-2	.	TRBV12-3/TRBV12-4	many	TGTGCCAGCAGTTTAGCTCCAGCGGGTGTGACCGGGGAGCTGTTTTTT	CASSLAPAGVTGELFF
TRBJ1-1	.	TRBV6-6	.	TGTGCCAACAGTCGACACATGAACACTGAAGCTCTCTTT	CANSRHMNTEALF
TRBJ2-5	.	TRBV11-2	.	TGTGCCAGTAGCACCCGGTCAGCCACAGAGGTGACCCAATACTTC	CASSTRSATEVTQYF
TRBJ2-1	TRBD2	TRBV12-3/TRBV12-4	.	TGTGCCAGCACTTTAGATGGCCGGGGGGGCAATGAGCAGTTCTTC	CASTLDGRGGNEQFF
TRBJ2-7	TRBD1	TRBV11-1	.	TGCGCCAGCTGCTTACGGACAGGTGTCTACGAGCAGTACTTC	CASCLRTGVYEQYF